This T cell receptor (beta chain) originates from a study of breast tumors, draining lymph nodes, adjacent tissues. The study, taken as a whole, reports: The lymph node origin of tumor T cells was framed as consistent with a hypothesis, not demonstrated. Tumor TCR diversity was below lymph nodes but above nontumor tissue. Compared with basal-like, luminal-like tumors shared significantly more repertoire with nontumor tissue. Most tumor T cells seemingly derive from lymph node, then expand in tumor.

This clonotype has ten or more counts. Its cognate antigen is unknown. The CDR3 has 14 residues. J gave up 3 bases and V 5 bases, and 3 bases lay outside the gene matches. The germline V gene encodes CDR1 MNHEY and CDR2 SVGAGI. TCRdb fed the multiplex PCR reads into MiXCR, producing one record per CDR3 protein. This table has tens of thousands of distinct CDR3 sequences, about half appearing once. The chain uses TRBV6-5 and TRBJ2-3; 9 bases are a match to TRBD2. Sequencing was done on a sample of breast tumor tissue. This clonotype was obtained from a female donor with breast cancer. Some clones in this sample may be carry-over from other donors' samples. The CDR3 sequence is CASSHGLATDTQYF. CDR3 nucleotides: TGTGCCAGCAGTCACGGACTAGCGACAGATACGCAGTATTTT.